A single sample is the source of the 17 T cell receptor beta chains below, sequenced in a study of T cells in Graves' hyperthyroidism and ophthalmopathy. What was amplified from RNA transcripts were TCR beta CDR3 regions. The HTBI primer set served for first-round RT-PCR of the TCR CDR3. TCRdb fed the multiplex PCR reads into MiXCR, producing one record per CDR3 protein. The sample lists about 600,000 distinct CDR3 sequences, 16% occurring once. What was sequenced was blood. The receptors originated from a woman aged 35 to 49 with Graves' ophthalmopathy.

This clonotype was found many times. The V call is TRBV7-2, the J call TRBJ2-5; 12 bases are a match to TRBD2. The germline V gene has CDR1 SGHTA and CDR2 FQGNSA. The CDR3 has 16 residues. V shed 5 bases, J shed 4 bases, and the junction held 8 bases outside the gene matches. CDR3 nucleotides: TGTGCCAGCAGCACACCGGGACTAGCGGGTGCAGAGACCCAGTACTTC. This encodes CASSTPGLAGAETQYF.

About this clonotype: A read error may be the cause here, since a much bigger clone is one base away. V gene TRBV29-1 combines with J gene TRBJ2-7, with 8 bases that match TRBD1. Trimming removed 6 bases from V and 5 bases from J; junction bases left unmatched: 6. This CDR3 region has 12 residues. Germline CDR1 and CDR2: SQVTM and ANQGSEA. CDR3 region: CSVLTGDHEQYF. CDR3 nucleotides: TGCAGCGTGCTGACAGGGGACCACGAGCAGTACTTC.

This clonotype was detected a few times. The gene calls are TRBV19 and TRBJ2-5; 12 bases agree with TRBD2. V lost 10 bases, J lost 2 bases, and 11 bases stayed unmatched. Germline V gene data show CDR1 as LNHDA and CDR2 as SQIVND (reference sequence). There are 16 residues in the CDR3. The CDR3: CATRTSGTTGQETQYF. CDR3 DNA: TGTGCCACTCGGACTAGCGGGACCACGGGGCAAGAGACCCAGTACTTC.

This clonotype was counted ten times or more. This rearrangement joins TRBV7-2 to TRBJ2-7; D is ambiguous. The V gene lost 2 bases and the J gene lost 2 bases, with 7 bases spanning the gap. The germline gives CDR1 SGHTA, CDR2 FQGNSA. This CDR3 contains 13 residues. As DNA, the CDR3 is TGTGCCAGCAGCTTACAGGCAACCTACGAGCAGTACTTC. Translated, it gives CASSLQATYEQYF.

This clonotype was detected a few times. The V gene is TRBV27, the J gene TRBJ2-7, with D possibly being TRBD1 or TRBD2 (5 bases each). Trimming shortened V by 3 bases and J by 3 bases, and 9 bases separated the two germline ends. This CDR3 region has 13 residues. Germline assignment: CDR1 MNHEY and CDR2 SMNVEV (reference sequence). This CDR3 is CASSLGVFYEQYF. The CDR3 DNA is TGTGCCAGCAGTTTGGGGGTGTTCTACGAGCAGTACTTC.

This clonotype has ten or more counts. This chain joins TRBV20-1 and TRBJ1-1; D gene ambiguous. Germline CDR1 and CDR2: DFQATT and SNEGSKA (reference sequence). This CDR3 contains 15 residues. Trimming left V 6 bases short and J 4 bases short, with 21 bases between. CDR3 sequence: CSAPSPASEGTEAFF. For the CDR3, the DNA is TGCAGTGCGCCCAGCCCAGCGTCCGAGGGCACTGAAGCTTTCTTT.

V usage is TRBV2 and J usage is TRBJ2-5; 15 bases align to TRBD2. V gave up 2 bases and J gave up 4 bases; unmatched junction bases: 14. Germline V gene sequence: CDR1 SNHLY, CDR2 FYNNEI. The CDR3 has 20 amino acids. In DNA, the CDR3 is TGTGCCAGCAGTGAACCGGGACTAGCGGGAGGAGGATTGGTGGGAGAGACCCAGTACTTC. Amino acid sequence: CASSEPGLAGGGLVGETQYF.

This clonotype was observed a handful of times. The V and J genes are TRBV20-1 and TRBJ2-1, with a tentative D call TRBD2 (7 bases). This CDR3 has 14 residues. Trimming shortened V by 6 bases and J by 7 bases, and 19 bases separated the two germline ends. Germline-derived CDR1 and CDR2 are DFQATT and SNEGSKA (reference sequence). The CDR3 protein is CSAPLGGALNEQFF. CDR3 nucleotides: TGCAGTGCCCCTTTAGGGGGGGCTCTAAATGAGCAGTTCTTC.

This clonotype has more than one count but fewer than ten. V gene TRBV6-1 combines with J gene TRBJ2-3; 15 bases align to TRBD2. V gave up 6 bases and J gave up 0 bases; unmatched junction bases: 7. CDR1 and CDR2 from the germline V gene are MNHNS and SASEGT. The CDR3 runs to 18 residues. The CDR3 nucleotides read TGTGCCAGCAGCCCAACGGGGACTAGCGGGGGGAGCACAGATACGCAGTATTTT. Its protein product is CASSPTGTSGGSTDTQYF.

This clonotype was found a few times. The chain has TRBV25-1 and TRBJ2-7; maybe TRBD2 (7 bases). Germline values: CDR1 MGHDK, CDR2 SYGVNS. The CDR3 loop spans 14 amino acids. Trimming stripped 5 bases from V and 1 base from J, with 12 bases between. Here the CDR3 DNA reads TGTGCCAGCAGTAAACAGGGAGGGTCCTACGAGCAGTACTTC. This encodes CASSKQGGSYEQYF.

This chain uses TRBV11-2 with TRBJ2-1; either TRBD1 or TRBD2 may supply D (6 bases each). The V gene's germline CDR1 is SGHAT and CDR2 FQNNGV. Trimming took 5 bases from V and 8 from J, leaving 19 bases between them. CDR3 size: 15 residues. The CDR3 reads CASSMVRGGRDEQFF. DNA of the CDR3: TGTGCCAGCAGCATGGTCAGGGGAGGTAGAGATGAGCAGTTCTTC.

This clonotype has ten or more counts. This sequence joins TRBV5-1 and TRBJ2-1; the match to TRBD2 covers 9 bases. This CDR3 is built from 15 residues. V trimming: 6 bases; J trimming: 6 bases; junction bases outside the gene matches: 10. From germline, CDR1 is SGHRS and CDR2 YFSETQ. The CDR3 sequence: CASTQRGETGNEQFF. DNA for the CDR3: TGCGCCAGCACCCAGCGGGGGGAAACAGGCAATGAGCAGTTCTTC.

This clonotype was detected only a few times. The J gene is TRBJ1-5, the V gene TRBV6-2 or TRBV6-3; D possibly corresponds to TRBD1 (5 bases). CDR3 length: 13 amino acids. V was shortened by 8 bases and J by 0 bases, with 8 bases between the two germline ends. Germline V gene data show CDR1 as MNHEY and CDR2 as SVGEGT. DNA of the CDR3: TGTGCCAGCCGGGACCCTAGCAATCAGCCCCAGCATTTT. This encodes CASRDPSNQPQHF.

The sample holds many counts of this clonotype. The chain uses TRBV30 and TRBJ2-1; D is unresolved. Germline V gives CDR1 GTSNPN, CDR2 SVGIG (reference sequence). This CDR3 is 11 amino acids long. The ends were cut back, 1 base at V and 7 bases at J, with 5 bases in the middle. As DNA, the CDR3 is TGTGCCTGGAGTGGGGCAAATGAGCAGTTCTTC. This gives the protein CAWSGANEQFF. Looking up the rest from reference TRBV30 and TRBJ2-1 gives the full variable domain: SQTIHQWPATLVQPVGSPLSLECTVEGTSNPNLYWYRQAAGRGLQLLFYSVGIGQISSEVPQNLSASRPQDRQFILSSKKLLLSDSGFYLCAWSGANEQFFGPGTRLTVL.

This clonotype was recorded many times. This chain connects TRBV20-1 to TRBJ2-1, with 12 positions matching TRBD2. V lost 5 bases to trimming and J lost 8 bases; unmatched junction nucleotides: 4. The CDR3 consists of 13 residues. CDR1 is DFQATT and CDR2 is SNEGSKA in the germline V gene (reference sequence). The chain's CDR3 is CSAGLAGRDEQFF. The CDR3 DNA follows: TGCAGTGCTGGACTAGCGGGACGGGATGAGCAGTTCTTC.

This clonotype appeared many times. The V and J genes are TRBV18 and TRBJ1-4; 8 positions match TRBD1. The CDR3 spans 14 residues. Germline V gives CDR1 KGHSH, CDR2 LQKENI. Trimming at V came to 2 bases and at J to 5 bases, leaving 1 base not matched to a gene. The CDR3 DNA sequence: TGTGCCAGCTCACCAGACAGGGGAAATGAAAAACTGTTTTTT. It yields the protein CASSPDRGNEKLFF.

This clonotype was observed many times. The chain couples TRBV6-6 to TRBJ2-7, with 7 bases aligning to TRBD1. The CDR3 sequence is 13 residues long. The trim removed 2 bases at V and 3 bases at J, leaving 1 base unmatched. Germline CDR1 MNHNY, CDR2 SVGAGI (reference sequence). CDR3 in amino acids: CASSYRQGYEQYF. The CDR3 DNA follows: TGTGCCAGCAGTTACCGACAGGGCTACGAGCAGTACTTC.